This entry lists 11 T cell receptor beta chains sequenced from one sample in a study of regulatory T cells in long-lasting Graves disease. Arm-PCR of CDR3 regions and iRepertoire HTBI primers were used to build TCR beta libraries. TCRdb reprocessed the multiplex PCR reads via MiXCR and lists one record per CDR3 protein. The sample contains a few hundred thousand distinct CDR3 sequences, around 20% of which appear only once. Regarding time point: persistent/refractory GD, antithyroid drugs over 5 years with positive TRAb. Isolated PBMC RNA provided the starting material for the TCR library. The material was peripheral blood mononuclear cells (PBMCs), obtained when the disease was refractory, from a patient treated with antithyroid drugs. The receptors come from a female donor with Graves disease.

J is TRBJ1-5 and V is TRBV6-1; D perhaps matches TRBD1 (6 bases). V lost 7 bases, J lost 0 bases, and 10 bases lay in between. Germline CDR1 reads MNHNS; CDR2 reads SASEGT. This CDR3 region has 14 residues. This CDR3 is CASTGQNSNQPQHF. The CDR3 DNA sequence: TGTGCCAGCACCGGACAGAATAGCAATCAGCCCCAGCATTTT.

The chain carries TRBV20-1 and TRBJ2-3; no reliable D call. Trimming cost V 6 bases and J 3 bases, with 10 bases left between them. The length of the CDR3 is 12 residues. CDR1 is DFQATT, CDR2 SNEGSKA, per germline (reference sequence). DNA of the CDR3: TGCAGTGCGGGCCCTATTACAGATACGCAGTATTTT. Protein: CSAGPITDTQYF.

The gene calls are TRBV6-1 and TRBJ1-1; D uncertain. V was trimmed by 8 bases and J by 5 bases, leaving 9 bases between them. The germline gives CDR1 MNHNS, CDR2 SASEGT. The CDR3 runs to 11 residues. CDR3 bases: TGTGCCAGCCCCGGGTATACTGAAGCTTTCTTT. Its translation is CASPGYTEAFF.

As concerns this clonotype: Just one base apart from a much larger clone, this may be a read error. CDR3 DNA: TGTGCCACCAGTGAAAAAGAAGCTGGGGCCAACGTCCTGACTTTC. Encoded protein: CATSEKEAGANVLTF. The rearrangement links TRBV24-1 to TRBJ2-6; the D is unclear. The CDR3 totals 15 residues. Germline CDR1 reads KGHDR; CDR2 reads SFDVKD. Trimming pared 4 bases from V and 2 bases from J, leaving 8 bases between.

This clonotype was detected only a few times. J is TRBJ1-5 and V is TRBV5-6; D is unclear. Germline-derived CDR1 and CDR2 are SGHDT and YYEEEE. V gave up 0 bases and J gave up 7 bases, with 11 bases separating them. The CDR3 contains 14 residues. This CDR3 reads CASSLVGSQQPQHF. CDR3 sequence (DNA): TGTGCCAGCAGCTTGGTTGGGAGCCAACAGCCCCAGCATTTT.

This sequence joins TRBV30 and TRBJ2-2; TRBD2 is a possible D gene (5 bases). V lost 8 bases and J 4 bases, leaving 17 bases between the germline ends. Germline V CDR1 and CDR2: GTSNPN, SVGIG (reference sequence). The CDR3 loop spans 14 amino acids. CDR3 in amino acids: CARLRTAGTGELFF. The CDR3 region has the DNA TGTGCCCGACTCCGGACCGCGGGCACCGGGGAGCTGTTTTTT.

This clonotype was seen repeatedly, ten times or more. The chain links TRBV7-2 to TRBJ2-7; TRBD1 matches 7 bases. The CDR3 is made up of 16 amino acids. The germline CDR1 and CDR2 sequences are SGHTA and FQGNSA. With 5 bases clipped from V and 3 bases from J, the junction kept 13 bases outside the gene matches. The CDR3 spells CASSNHDPGQLYEQYF. The CDR3, as DNA: TGTGCCAGCAGCAACCACGATCCGGGACAGCTCTACGAGCAGTACTTC.

Ten or more counts support this clonotype. The chain employs TRBV5-6 and TRBJ1-2; D unclear. V was shortened by 3 bases and J by 6 bases, with 15 bases between the two germline ends. CDR1 and CDR2 (germline): SGHDT, YYEEEE. The CDR3 loop spans 14 amino acids. The CDR3 bases are TGTGCCAGCAGCTCGGGATTCGTGGGAGATGGCTACACCTTC. This sequence encodes CASSSGFVGDGYTF.

This chain uses TRBV28 with TRBJ2-7; 9 bases match TRBD1. This CDR3 is built from 15 residues. With V trimmed by 6 bases and J by 7 bases, 13 bases remained unmatched. From germline, CDR1 is MDHEN and CDR2 SYDVKM. For the CDR3, the DNA is TGTGCCAGCAGCCCTGGACAGGGGCCCTACAATGAGCAGTACTTC. Translated: CASSPGQGPYNEQYF.

The chain couples TRBV27 to TRBJ1-2; D is ambiguous. Germline assignment: CDR1 MNHEY and CDR2 SMNVEV (reference sequence). This CDR3 comprises 15 residues. The V end lost 2 bases, the J end lost 0 bases, and 10 bases lay between the germline ends. CDR3 sequence reads: CASSLQAATNYGYTF. The DNA for the CDR3 is TGTGCCAGCAGTTTACAGGCAGCTACTAACTATGGCTACACCTTC.

This chain links TRBV7-8 with TRBJ2-1, with 9 bases matching TRBD2. This CDR3 is 16 amino acids long. After removal of 6 bases from V and 7 bases from J, the junction contained 13 bases not matched to a gene. CDR1 is SGHVS, CDR2 FQNEAQ, per germline. CDR3 amino acids: CASRLLAGVGGNEQFF. CDR3 nucleotides: TGTGCCAGCAGATTATTAGCGGGAGTCGGTGGAAATGAGCAGTTCTTC.